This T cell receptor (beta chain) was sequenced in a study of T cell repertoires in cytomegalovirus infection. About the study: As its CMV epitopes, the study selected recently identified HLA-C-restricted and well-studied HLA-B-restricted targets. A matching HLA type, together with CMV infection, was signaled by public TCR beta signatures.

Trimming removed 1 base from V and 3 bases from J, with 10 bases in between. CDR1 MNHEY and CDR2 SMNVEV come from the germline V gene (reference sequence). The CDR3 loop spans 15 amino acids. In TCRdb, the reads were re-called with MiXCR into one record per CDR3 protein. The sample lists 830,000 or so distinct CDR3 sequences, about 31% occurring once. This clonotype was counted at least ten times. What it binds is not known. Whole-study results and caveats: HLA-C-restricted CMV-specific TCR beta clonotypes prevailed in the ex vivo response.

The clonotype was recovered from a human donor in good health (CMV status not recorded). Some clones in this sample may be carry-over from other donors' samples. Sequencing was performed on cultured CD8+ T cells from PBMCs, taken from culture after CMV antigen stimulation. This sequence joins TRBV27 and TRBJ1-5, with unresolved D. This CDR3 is CASSLFGPPNQPQHF. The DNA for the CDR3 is TGTGCCAGCAGTTTATTTGGCCCGCCCAATCAGCCCCAGCATTTT.